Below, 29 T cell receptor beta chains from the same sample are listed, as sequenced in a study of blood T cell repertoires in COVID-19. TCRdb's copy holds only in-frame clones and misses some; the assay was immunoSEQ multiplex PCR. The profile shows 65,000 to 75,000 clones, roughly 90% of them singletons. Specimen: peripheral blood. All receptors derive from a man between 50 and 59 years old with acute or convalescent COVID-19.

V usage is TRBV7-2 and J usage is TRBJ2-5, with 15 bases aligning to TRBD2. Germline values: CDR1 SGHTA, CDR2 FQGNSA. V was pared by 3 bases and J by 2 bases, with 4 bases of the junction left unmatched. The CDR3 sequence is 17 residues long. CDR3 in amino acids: CASSLGTSGRKQETQYF. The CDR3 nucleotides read TGTGCCAGCAGCTTGGGGACTAGCGGGAGGAAACAAGAGACCCAGTACTTC.

In nucleotides, the CDR3 is TGTGCCAGCAGCTTAGCCGGGGTCAATCAGCCCCAGCATTTT. It translates to CASSLAGVNQPQHF. This sequence joins TRBV13 and TRBJ1-5; D is unresolved. Germline lookup yields CDR1 PRHDT and CDR2 FYEKMQ (reference sequence). The CDR3 is 14 residues long. The V end lost 1 base, the J end lost 3 bases, and 7 bases lay between the germline ends.

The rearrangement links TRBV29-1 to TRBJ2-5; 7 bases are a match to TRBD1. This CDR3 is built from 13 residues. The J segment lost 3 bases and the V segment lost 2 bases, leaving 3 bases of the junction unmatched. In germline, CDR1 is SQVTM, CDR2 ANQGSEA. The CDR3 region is CSVERDSEETQYF. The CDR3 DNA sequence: TGCAGCGTTGAACGGGACAGCGAAGAGACCCAGTACTTC.

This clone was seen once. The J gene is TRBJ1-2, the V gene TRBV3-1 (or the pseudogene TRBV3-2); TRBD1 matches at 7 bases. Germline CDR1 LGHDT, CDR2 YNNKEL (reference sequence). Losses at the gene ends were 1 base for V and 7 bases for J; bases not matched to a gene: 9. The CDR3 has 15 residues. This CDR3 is CASSQVEGARGGYTF. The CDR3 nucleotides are TGTGCCAGCAGCCAAGTGGAGGGGGCGAGAGGTGGCTACACCTTC.

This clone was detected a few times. The CDR3 region is CASSWGSGSSYEQYF. CDR3 in DNA: TGTGCCAGCAGCTGGGGGAGCGGGAGCTCCTACGAGCAGTACTTC. The rearrangement uses TRBV5-6 and TRBJ2-7; 8 nucleotides line up with TRBD2. This CDR3 is built from 15 residues. CDR1 is SGHDT, CDR2 YYEEEE, per germline. V shed 3 bases, J shed 0 bases, and the junction held 5 bases outside the gene matches.

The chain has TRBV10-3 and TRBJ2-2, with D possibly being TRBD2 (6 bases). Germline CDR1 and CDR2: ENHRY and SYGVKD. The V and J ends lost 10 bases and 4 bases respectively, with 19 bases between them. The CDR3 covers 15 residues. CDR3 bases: TGTGCCACCTTGCGGGAAGCGGGCCCCACCGGGGAGCTGTTTTTT. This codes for CATLREAGPTGELFF.

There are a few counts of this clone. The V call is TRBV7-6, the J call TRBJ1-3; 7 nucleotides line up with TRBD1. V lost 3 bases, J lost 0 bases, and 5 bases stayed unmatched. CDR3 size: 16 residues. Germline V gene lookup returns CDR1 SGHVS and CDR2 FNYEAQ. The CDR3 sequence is CASSFGQASSGNTIYF. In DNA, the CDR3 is TGTGCCAGCAGCTTCGGACAGGCGAGCTCTGGAAACACCATATATTTT.

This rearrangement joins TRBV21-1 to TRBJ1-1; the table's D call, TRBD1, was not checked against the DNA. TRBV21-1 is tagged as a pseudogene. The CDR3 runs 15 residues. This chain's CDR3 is CASCEGDLGGTEAFF. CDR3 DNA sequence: TGTGCCAGCTGCGAGGGGGATTTAGGGGGAACTGAAGCTTTCTTT.

The CDR3: CASSLASNQPQHF. The CDR3 coding sequence is TGTGCCAGCAGCTTAGCCTCTAATCAGCCCCAGCATTTT. The rearrangement joins TRBV7-8 to TRBJ1-5, with D uncertain. CDR1 is SGHVS, CDR2 FQNEAQ, per germline. V gave up 0 bases and J gave up 4 bases, with 4 bases separating them. The CDR3 runs 13 residues.

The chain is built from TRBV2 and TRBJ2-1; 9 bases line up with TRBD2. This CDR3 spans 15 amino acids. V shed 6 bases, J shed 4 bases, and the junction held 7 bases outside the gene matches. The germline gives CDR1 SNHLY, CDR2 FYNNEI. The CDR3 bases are TGTGCCAGCAGGCTACTAGCGGGTGGTTACAATGAGCAGTTCTTC. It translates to CASRLLAGGYNEQFF.

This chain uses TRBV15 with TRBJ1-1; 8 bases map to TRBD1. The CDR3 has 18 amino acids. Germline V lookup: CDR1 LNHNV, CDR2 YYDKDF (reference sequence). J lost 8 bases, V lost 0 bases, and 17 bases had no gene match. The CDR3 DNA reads TGTGCCACCAGCAGAGATACAGAGCCGGCACAGGGGGGAACAGAAGCTTTCTTT. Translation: CATSRDTEPAQGGTEAFF.

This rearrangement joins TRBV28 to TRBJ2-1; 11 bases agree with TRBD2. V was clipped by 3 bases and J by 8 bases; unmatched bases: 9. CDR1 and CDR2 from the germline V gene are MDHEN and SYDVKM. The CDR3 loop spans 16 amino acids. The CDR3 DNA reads TGTGCCAGCAGTTTTTTAGCGGGAGGGCCGCGGGATGAGCAGTTCTTC. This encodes CASSFLAGGPRDEQFF.

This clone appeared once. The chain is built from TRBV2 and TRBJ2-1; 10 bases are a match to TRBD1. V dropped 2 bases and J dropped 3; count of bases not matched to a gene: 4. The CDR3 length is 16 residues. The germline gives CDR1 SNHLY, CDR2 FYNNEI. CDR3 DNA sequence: TGTGCCAGCAGTGAACTGGGACAGGGGCTCTACAATGAGCAGTTCTTC. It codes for CASSELGQGLYNEQFF.

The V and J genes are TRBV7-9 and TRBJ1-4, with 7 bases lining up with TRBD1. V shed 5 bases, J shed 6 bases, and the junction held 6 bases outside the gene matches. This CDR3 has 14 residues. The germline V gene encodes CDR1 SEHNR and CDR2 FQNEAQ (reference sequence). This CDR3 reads CASSPDRDDEKLFF. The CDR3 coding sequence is TGTGCCAGCAGCCCAGACAGGGATGATGAAAAACTGTTTTTT.

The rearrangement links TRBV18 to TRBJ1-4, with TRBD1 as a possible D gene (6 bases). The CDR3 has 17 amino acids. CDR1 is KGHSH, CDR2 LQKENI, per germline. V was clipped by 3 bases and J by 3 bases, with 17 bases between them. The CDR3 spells CASSPGHPFGSNEKLFF. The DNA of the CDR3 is TGTGCCAGCTCACCGGGACACCCTTTCGGGTCTAATGAAAAACTGTTTTTT.

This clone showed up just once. The CDR3 here is CASSEGGGRKNTIYF. The CDR3 nucleotides read TGTGCCAGCAGTGAAGGCGGGGGCAGGAAAAACACCATATATTTT. The rearrangement joins TRBV25-1 to TRBJ1-3, with D possibly matching TRBD1 (6 bases). There are 15 residues in the CDR3. Trimming took off 2 bases at V and 6 bases at J, with 14 bases between the two ends. Germline CDR1 and CDR2: MGHDK and SYGVNS.

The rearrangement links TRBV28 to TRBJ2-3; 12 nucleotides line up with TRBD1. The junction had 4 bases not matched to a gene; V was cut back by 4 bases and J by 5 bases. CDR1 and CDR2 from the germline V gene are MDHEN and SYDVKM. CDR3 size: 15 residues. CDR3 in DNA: TGTGCCAGCAGTTCAGGGACAGGGGGCTTAGATACGCAGTATTTT. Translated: CASSSGTGGLDTQYF.

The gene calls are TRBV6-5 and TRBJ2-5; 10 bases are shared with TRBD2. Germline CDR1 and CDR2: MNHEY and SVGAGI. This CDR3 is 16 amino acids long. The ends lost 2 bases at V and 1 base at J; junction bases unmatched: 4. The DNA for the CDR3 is TGTGCCAGCAGTTACATTAGCGGGGGGTCCCAAGAGACCCAGTACTTC. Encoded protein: CASSYISGGSQETQYF.

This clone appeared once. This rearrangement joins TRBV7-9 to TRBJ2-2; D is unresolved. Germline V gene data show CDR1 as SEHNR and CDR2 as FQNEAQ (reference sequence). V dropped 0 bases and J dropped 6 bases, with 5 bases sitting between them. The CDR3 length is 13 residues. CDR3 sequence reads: CASSLAASGELFF. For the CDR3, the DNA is TGTGCCAGCAGCTTAGCAGCGTCCGGGGAGCTGTTTTTT.

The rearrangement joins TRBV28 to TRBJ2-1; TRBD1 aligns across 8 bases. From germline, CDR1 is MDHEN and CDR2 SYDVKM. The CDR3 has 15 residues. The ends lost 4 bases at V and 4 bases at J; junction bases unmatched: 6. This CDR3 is CASSSADRVYNEQFF. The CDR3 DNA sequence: TGTGCCAGCAGTTCCGCGGACAGGGTTTACAATGAGCAGTTCTTC.

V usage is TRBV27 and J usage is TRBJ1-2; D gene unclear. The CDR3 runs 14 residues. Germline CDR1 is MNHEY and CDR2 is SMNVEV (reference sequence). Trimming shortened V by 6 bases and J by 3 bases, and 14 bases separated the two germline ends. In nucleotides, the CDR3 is TGTGCCAGCAGGAAAGCCAATCCGGACTATGGCTACACCTTC. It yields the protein CASRKANPDYGYTF.

CDR3 sequence reads: CSVEGGNLYEQYF. In DNA, the CDR3 is TGCAGCGTTGAGGGGGGAAACCTCTACGAGCAGTACTTC. This sequence joins TRBV29-1 and TRBJ2-7; maybe TRBD2 (6 bases). V was shortened by 3 bases and J by 3 bases, with 12 bases between the two germline ends. Germline V CDR1 and CDR2: SQVTM, ANQGSEA. The CDR3 has 13 amino acids.

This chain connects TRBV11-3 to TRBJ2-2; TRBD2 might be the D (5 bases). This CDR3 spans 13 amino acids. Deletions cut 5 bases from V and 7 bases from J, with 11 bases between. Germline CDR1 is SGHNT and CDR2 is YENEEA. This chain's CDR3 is CASSQTGNGELFF. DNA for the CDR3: TGTGCCAGCAGCCAGACCGGGAACGGGGAGCTGTTTTTT.

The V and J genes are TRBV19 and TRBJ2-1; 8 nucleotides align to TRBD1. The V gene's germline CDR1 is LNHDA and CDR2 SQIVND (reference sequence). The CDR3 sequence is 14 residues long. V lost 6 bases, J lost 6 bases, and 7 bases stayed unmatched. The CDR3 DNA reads TGTGCCAGTAGGCAAACAGGGACAGGCAATGAGCAGTTCTTC. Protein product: CASRQTGTGNEQFF.

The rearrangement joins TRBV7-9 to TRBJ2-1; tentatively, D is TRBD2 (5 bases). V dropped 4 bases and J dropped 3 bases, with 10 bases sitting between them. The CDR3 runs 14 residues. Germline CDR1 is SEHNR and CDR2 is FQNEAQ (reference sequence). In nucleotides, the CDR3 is TGTGCCAGCAGCTGGGCGGAGGTCTACAATGAGCAGTTCTTC. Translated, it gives CASSWAEVYNEQFF.

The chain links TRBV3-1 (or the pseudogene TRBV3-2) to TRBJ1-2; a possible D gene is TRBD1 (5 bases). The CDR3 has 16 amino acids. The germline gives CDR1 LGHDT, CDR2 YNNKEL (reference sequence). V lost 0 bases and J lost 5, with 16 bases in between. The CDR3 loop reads CASSQDRRGTWYGYTF. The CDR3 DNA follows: TGTGCCAGCAGCCAAGATAGAAGGGGAACTTGGTATGGCTACACCTTC.

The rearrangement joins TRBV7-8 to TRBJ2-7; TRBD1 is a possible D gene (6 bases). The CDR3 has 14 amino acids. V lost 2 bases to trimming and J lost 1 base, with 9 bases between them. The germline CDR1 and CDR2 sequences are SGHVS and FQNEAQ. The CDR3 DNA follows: TGTGCCAGCAGCTTAAGGGACAAATCCTACGAGCAGTACGTC. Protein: CASSLRDKSYEQYV.

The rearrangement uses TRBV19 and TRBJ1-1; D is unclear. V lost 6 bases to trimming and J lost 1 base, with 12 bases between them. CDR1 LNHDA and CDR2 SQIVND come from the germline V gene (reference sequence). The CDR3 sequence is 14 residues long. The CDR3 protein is CASRKKEGNTEAFF. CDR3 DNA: TGTGCCAGTAGAAAGAAAGAGGGGAACACTGAAGCTTTCTTT.

The DNA of the CDR3 is TGTGCCAGCAGCTCCAGGGTCGGTAATTCACCCCTCCACTTT. Its translation: CASSSRVGNSPLHF. The chain employs TRBV11-2 and TRBJ1-6; perhaps TRBD1 as D (5 bases). Between the trimmed V and J ends, which lost 4 bases and 6 bases, there was a span of 10 bases. CDR1 and CDR2 from the germline V gene are SGHAT and FQNNGV. This CDR3 is 14 amino acids long. The full variable domain, completed using reference TRBV11-2 and TRBJ1-6, is EAGVAQSPRYKIIEKRQSVAFWCNPISGHATLYWYQQILGQGPKLLIQFQNNGVVDDSQLPKDRFSAERLKGVDSTLKIQPAKLEDSAVYLCASSSRVGNSPLHFGNGTRLTVT.